This T cell receptor (beta chain) was captured by sequencing in a study of blood T cell repertoires in COVID-19. In the study overall: Samples came from the United States, Italy and Spain, spanning acute and convalescent COVID-19. Sources were T cells, B-cell-depleted T cells, or PBMCs; the material itself was cDNA or gDNA.

There are 14 residues in the CDR3. Trimming cost V 5 bases and J 7 bases; bases outside gene matches: 3. Looked up from germline, CDR1 is MNHEY and CDR2 is SVGAGI. Original handling: Reference gene primer amplification in the assay estimated nucleated cell counts. Profiling relied on immunoSEQ multiplex PCR, and the TCRdb table lists in-frame clones only, not all of them. V, J and clone size are those of that table, while D and trimming were read from the DNA. Of 65,000 to 90,000 clones in the sample, nearly 85% are singletons; the top ten hold roughly 32%. Sample: peripheral blood. This TCR was sampled from a woman of 80 years or more with acute or convalescent COVID-19. J is TRBJ1-6 and V is TRBV6-5; the match to TRBD1 covers 9 bases. The CDR3 protein is CASSRTGENSPLHF. The CDR3 bases are TGTGCCAGCAGTAGGACAGGGGAGAATTCACCCCTCCACTTT.